The 17 T cell receptor beta chains presented below share a single source sample, sequenced in a study of shared clonotypes between healthy human individuals. This table comes from immunoSEQ multiplex PCR, and its TCRdb copy is limited to in-frame clones, with some not included. Of about 1 million clones listed, 65% to 80% are singletons. Sequencing was carried out using memory CD4+ T cells sorted from blood. Subset noted: CD45RA-negative fraction. The source is a man aged 18-30 years in good health.

This chain joins TRBV21-1 and TRBJ2-3; TRBD1 reflects the table's D call only, with no check against the DNA. TRBV21-1 is designated a pseudogene. This CDR3 has 14 amino acids. The DNA of the CDR3 is TGTGCCAGCAGGGAAGGACAGGGCCCAGATACGCAGTATTTT. Its protein is CASREGQGPDTQYF.

The chain combines TRBV29-1 with TRBJ1-2; 9 bases align to TRBD1. CDR3 size: 15 residues. Germline CDR1 is SQVTM and CDR2 is ANQGSEA. J gave up 0 bases and V 6 bases, and 8 bases lay outside the gene matches. CDR3 residues: CSVGTGTFSNYGYTF. CDR3 nucleotides: TGCAGCGTGGGGACAGGGACATTCTCTAACTATGGCTACACCTTC. Looking up the rest from reference TRBV29-1 and TRBJ1-2 gives the full variable domain: SAVISQKPSRDICQRGTSLTIQCQVDSQVTMMFWYRQQPGQSLTLIATANQGSEATYESGFVIDKFPISRPNLTFSTLTVSNMSPEDSSIYLCSVGTGTFSNYGYTFGSGTRLTVV.

The rearrangement links TRBV2 to TRBJ1-6; maybe TRBD1 (5 bases). CDR1 and CDR2 (germline): SNHLY, FYNNEI. Deletions cut 1 base from V and 9 bases from J, with 13 bases between. The CDR3 has 15 amino acids. CDR3 loop: CASSEGRAGVSPLHF. CDR3 bases: TGTGCCAGCAGTGAAGGCAGGGCCGGAGTTTCACCCCTCCACTTT.

This chain links TRBV5-5 with TRBJ2-7; 10 bases align to TRBD1. V was clipped by 4 bases and J by 3 bases; unmatched bases: 7. CDR1 SGHKS and CDR2 YYEKEE come from the germline V gene (reference sequence). This CDR3 is 15 amino acids long. CDR3 sequence reads: CASSVMTGGVYEQYF. The CDR3 bases are TGTGCCAGCAGCGTGATGACAGGGGGCGTCTACGAGCAGTACTTC.

The chain links TRBV5-5 to TRBJ1-5; 7 bases are a match to TRBD1. Germline V gene lookup returns CDR1 SGHKS and CDR2 YYEKEE (reference sequence). Trimming at V came to 0 bases and at J to 0 bases, leaving 12 bases not matched to a gene. The length of the CDR3 is 19 residues. The CDR3 is CASSLESGTGAYSNQPQHF. DNA for the CDR3: TGTGCCAGCAGCTTGGAATCAGGAACAGGGGCATATAGCAATCAGCCCCAGCATTTT.

The rearrangement joins TRBV11-1 to TRBJ1-6, with D tentatively TRBD1 (6 bases). V was cut by 5 bases and J by 11 bases, with 22 bases left in between. Germline V lookup: CDR1 SGHAT, CDR2 FQDESV (reference sequence). The CDR3 consists of 16 residues. CDR3 sequence (DNA): TGTGCCAGCAGCCTCCGGGGCGGGACAACGAGGCCACCCCTCCACTTT. It translates to CASSLRGGTTRPPLHF.

This chain links TRBV6-6 with TRBJ2-7; the D is unclear. The CDR3 length is 14 residues. The germline gives CDR1 MNHNY, CDR2 SVGAGI (reference sequence). The V and J ends lost 2 bases and 3 bases respectively, with 11 bases between them. CDR3 sequence: CASSYGEIGYEQYF. The CDR3 DNA reads as TGTGCCAGCAGTTACGGGGAAATCGGCTACGAGCAGTACTTC.

Details on this clone: A much more abundant neighbour one base away suggests this may be a read error. This chain's CDR3 is CAWMFSRDGHTF. CDR3 coding DNA: TGTGCCTGGATGTTTAGCAGGGACGGCCACACCTTC. The chain recombines TRBV30 with TRBJ1-2; tentatively, D is TRBD1 (5 bases). The V gene's germline CDR1 is GTSNPN and CDR2 SVGIG (reference sequence). The CDR3 length is 12 residues. V was trimmed by 4 bases and J by 12 bases, leaving 18 bases between them.

The chain has TRBV28 and TRBJ2-3, with D perhaps matching TRBD2 (7 bases). The germline V gene encodes CDR1 MDHEN and CDR2 SYDVKM. Trimming took 6 bases from V and 5 from J, leaving 12 bases between them. There are 13 residues in the CDR3. CDR3 sequence reads: CASSSGGKDTQYF. In DNA, the CDR3 is TGTGCCAGCAGCTCGGGGGGCAAAGATACGCAGTATTTT.

This chain uses TRBV12-2 with TRBJ2-7; no check of the table's D call, TRBD2, against the DNA was made. TRBV12-2 constitutes a pseudogene. This CDR3 is built from 16 residues. The CDR3 nucleotides read TGTGCAAGTCGCTTAGCGAGTGAGAGGGAGACCTACGAGCAGTACTTC. Its translation is CASRLASERETYEQYF.

V usage is TRBV29-1 and J usage is TRBJ2-1, with 9 bases lining up with TRBD1. In germline, CDR1 is SQVTM, CDR2 ANQGSEA. This CDR3 spans 15 amino acids. The J segment lost 6 bases and the V segment lost 3 bases, leaving 9 bases of the junction unmatched. In nucleotides, the CDR3 is TGCAGCGTTGAGGAGGGGACAGGGTTCATCAATGAGCAGTTCTTC. It yields the protein CSVEEGTGFINEQFF.

This clone was observed a handful of times. V and J are TRBV4-1 and TRBJ2-7; TRBD2 matches at 9 bases. The CDR3 is 13 amino acids. Losses at the gene ends were 4 bases for V and 2 bases for J; bases not matched to a gene: 0. From germline, CDR1 is MGHRA and CDR2 YSYEKL. The CDR3 region is CASSLAGAYEQYF. CDR3 bases: TGCGCCAGCAGCCTAGCGGGGGCCTACGAGCAGTACTTC.

This clone was seen a few times. Other DNA sequences within the sample encode an identical CDR3. The chain is built from TRBV6-1 and TRBJ1-1; 8 positions match TRBD1. The length of the CDR3 is 14 residues. V lost 1 base to trimming and J lost 5 bases; unmatched junction nucleotides: 3. Germline V lookup: CDR1 MNHNS, CDR2 SASEGT. The CDR3 protein is CASSEEDRGTEAFF. The CDR3 DNA reads as TGTGCCAGCAGTGAAGAAGACAGGGGTACTGAAGCTTTCTTT.

Worth noting for this clone: At one end the junction does not follow the germline gene, possibly because of a read error. J is TRBJ1-1 and V is TRBV5-1; 7 bases line up with TRBD1. The V gene's germline CDR1 is SGHRS and CDR2 YFSETQ. The CDR3 consists of 14 residues. The CDR3, as DNA: TGCGCCAACAGCCCGGGACAGACGAACACTGAAGCTTTCTTT. Translated, it gives CANSPGQTNTEAFF.

The count of this clone is one. V gene TRBV5-6 combines with J gene TRBJ2-1, with D perhaps TRBD2 (6 bases). The germline V gene encodes CDR1 SGHDT and CDR2 YYEEEE. Trimming left V 4 bases short and J 8 bases short, with 19 bases between. CDR3 length equals 15 residues. The CDR3 DNA reads TGTGCCAGCAGCCAGGGACTTTCCCGGCGCGATGAGCAGTTCTTC. As protein: CASSQGLSRRDEQFF.

This chain joins TRBV4-3 and TRBJ2-6; D uncertain. Germline V gene data show CDR1 as LGHNA and CDR2 as YSLEER. The CDR3 totals 17 residues. V gave up 0 bases and J gave up 0 bases, with 9 bases separating them. Here the CDR3 reads CASSQDIRTSGANVLTF. The CDR3 bases are TGCGCCAGCAGCCAAGATATCAGAACCTCTGGGGCCAACGTCCTGACTTTC.

The chain has TRBV7-3 and TRBJ2-1; D perhaps matches TRBD2 (6 bases). Germline loops: CDR1 SGHTA, CDR2 FQGTGA. Trimming took 0 bases from V and 0 from J, leaving 9 bases between them. This CDR3 spans 16 amino acids. CDR3 coding DNA: TGTGCCAGCAGCTTAACTTGGGGAGGCTCCTACAATGAGCAGTTCTTC. This encodes CASSLTWGGSYNEQFF.